These 27 T cell receptor beta chains share one sample of origin, sequenced in a study of metastatic and nonmetastatic thyroid tumors. From the PCR reads, TCRdb re-called clones with MiXCR. The sample carries fewer than 30,000 clones, around 15% recorded once. No patient had received any treatment before thyroid surgery. Source material: blood. The receptors stem from a female donor with papillary thyroid cancer or a benign thyroid nodule (not recorded which). Some clones in this sample may be carry-over from other donors' samples.

This clone was found many times. The genes are TRBV6-2 or TRBV6-3 and TRBJ2-5; possibly TRBD2 for D (6 bases). Trimming pared 3 bases from V and 2 bases from J, leaving 22 bases between. There are 18 residues in the CDR3. CDR1 and CDR2 from the germline V gene are MNHEY and SVGEGT. The DNA of the CDR3 is TGTGCCAGCAGTTATAACCTACGACTAGGGAAGGATCAAGAGACCCAGTACTTC. This encodes CASSYNLRLGKDQETQYF.

This clone was seen at least ten times. This chain joins TRBV7-2 and TRBJ2-7, with 11 bases aligning to TRBD2. V shed 7 bases, J shed 1 base, and the junction held 15 bases outside the gene matches. In germline, CDR1 is SGHTA, CDR2 FQGNSA. The length of the CDR3 is 18 residues. The CDR3 DNA sequence: TGTGCCAGCAAAATCGGAGCTAGCGGGGGGCTTCGGTCCTACGAGCAGTACTTC. Translating gives CASKIGASGGLRSYEQYF. Together with reference TRBV7-2 and TRBJ2-7, the CDR3 gives the full variable domain: GAGVSQSPSNKVTEKGKDVELRCDPISGHTALYWYRQSLGQGLEFLIYFQGNSAPDKSGLPSDRFSAERTGGSVSTLTIQRTQQEDSAVYLCASKIGASGGLRSYEQYFGPGTRLTVT.

This clone was recorded only once. A much larger clonotype is one base distant, so this may be a read error. The chain combines TRBV7-9 with TRBJ2-5; no clear D gene. V was trimmed by 5 bases and J by 4 bases, leaving 14 bases between them. CDR1 and CDR2 from the germline V gene are SEHNR and FQNEAQ (reference sequence). CDR3 length: 14 amino acids. Written as DNA, the CDR3 is TGTGCCAGCAGCAAGAGACATGGACGAGAGACCCAGTACTTC. It codes for CASSKRHGRETQYF.

About this clone: The germline gene is not matched at one end of the junction; a read error may be the cause. The chain uses TRBV19 and TRBJ1-5, with 9 bases lining up with TRBD1. The germline V gene encodes CDR1 LNHDA and CDR2 SQIVND (reference sequence). The CDR3 is made up of 13 amino acids. CDR3 bases: TGTGCCTCCGTGACAGGGGGAAATCATCCCCAGCATTTT. Amino acid sequence: CASVTGGNHPQHF. Looking up the rest from reference TRBV19 and TRBJ1-5 gives the full variable domain: DGGITQSPKYLFRKEGQNVTLSCEQNLNHDAMYWYRQDPGQGLRLIYYSQIVNDFQKGDIAEGYSVSREKKESFPLTVTSAQKNPTAFYLCASVTGGNHPQHFGDGTRLSIL.

This chain joins TRBV7-2 and TRBJ2-7, with TRBD1 matching over 10 bases. This CDR3 contains 15 residues. With V trimmed by 2 bases and J by 3 bases, 4 bases remained unmatched. CDR1 is SGHTA, CDR2 FQGNSA, per germline. The CDR3 is CASSLRDRGIYEQYF. CDR3 nucleotide sequence: TGTGCCAGCAGCTTACGGGACAGGGGAATCTACGAGCAGTACTTC.

This clone was found a few times. The chain carries TRBV6-1 and TRBJ1-2; tentatively, D is TRBD1 (6 bases). The ends were cut back, 8 bases at V and 7 bases at J, with 17 bases in the middle. This CDR3 has 13 residues. Looked up from germline, CDR1 is MNHNS and CDR2 is SASEGT. CDR3 DNA sequence: TGTGCCAGCGGGCTGGACAGTGGGGCTGGCTACACCTTC. Amino acid sequence: CASGLDSGAGYTF.

Concerning this clone itself: A much larger clone lies a single base off, so this may be a read error. The chain combines TRBV28 with TRBJ1-1; TRBD1 matches at 8 bases. This CDR3 has 16 amino acids. Germline assignment: CDR1 MDHEN and CDR2 SYDVKM. The CDR3 reads CASSRTGPFLVTEALF. DNA of the CDR3: TGTGCCAGTTCTCGGACAGGGCCCTTTTTGGTCACTGAAGCTCTCTTT.

This clone was seen repeatedly, ten times or more. A much larger clone differs by one base, so this may be a read error. V usage is TRBV28 and J usage is TRBJ1-3; D gene unclear. Germline V gives CDR1 MDHEN, CDR2 SYDVKM. The CDR3 extends over 13 amino acids. CDR3 in DNA: TGTGTCAGCAGTTCTGGGGCTGGAAACACCATATATTTT. It translates to CVSSSGAGNTIYF.

This clone rates as medium-sized. The chain is built from TRBV12-3 or TRBV12-4 and TRBJ2-3; D tentatively reads TRBD1 or TRBD2 (5 bases each). V dropped 6 bases and J dropped 2 bases, with 9 bases sitting between them. This CDR3 comprises 13 residues. CDR3 amino acids: CASSRDHTDTQYF. In nucleotides, the CDR3 is TGTGCCAGCAGCAGGGACCACACAGATACGCAGTATTTT.

The table lists this clone with many counts. V and J are TRBV11-3 and TRBJ2-3; TRBD2 might be the D (6 bases). Between the trimmed V and J ends, which lost 5 bases and 5 bases, there was a span of 17 bases. Germline CDR1 reads SGHNT; CDR2 reads YENEEA. This CDR3 has 15 amino acids. CDR3 loop: CASSLGLGGVDTQYF. The CDR3 DNA sequence: TGTGCCAGCAGCCTAGGACTGGGAGGAGTAGATACGCAGTATTTT.

There are many counts of this clone. V gene TRBV4-1 combines with J gene TRBJ2-1; D may correspond to TRBD1 or TRBD2 (5 bases each). The ends were cut back, 0 bases at V and 5 bases at J, with 17 bases in the middle. Per germline, CDR1 MGHRA and CDR2 YSYEKL. The CDR3 is made up of 17 amino acids. CDR3 coding DNA: TGCGCCAGCAGCCAAGATGTAGTGGGGGTAGGCAACAATGAGCAGTTCTTC. Its protein product is CASSQDVVGVGNNEQFF.

A few counts support this clone. The rearrangement joins TRBV5-6 to TRBJ2-1, with D possibly matching TRBD2 (6 bases). V lost 2 bases, J lost 2 bases, and 8 bases lay in between. The CDR3 spans 14 residues. CDR1 and CDR2 (germline): SGHDT, YYEEEE. The CDR3 sequence is CASSFGGTYNEQFF. The CDR3 coding sequence is TGTGCCAGCAGCTTCGGGGGAACCTACAATGAGCAGTTCTTC. The full variable domain, rest sourced from reference TRBV5-6 and TRBJ2-1, is DAGVTQSPTHLIKTRGQQVTLRCSPKSGHDTVSWYQQALGQGPQFIFQYYEEEERQRGNFPDRFSGHQFPNYSSELNVNALLLGDSALYLCASSFGGTYNEQFFGPGTRLTVL.

This clone came up many times. This chain links TRBV10-2 with TRBJ1-1; D ambiguous. This CDR3 has 15 amino acids. The germline V and J ends were trimmed by 3 bases and 1 base, with 12 bases remaining between them. Germline CDR1 reads WSHSY; CDR2 reads SAAADI. The CDR3 nucleotides read TGCGCCAGCAGTGATCCTCATATGGCGAACACTGAAGCTTTCTTT. This encodes CASSDPHMANTEAFF.

The V and J genes are TRBV4-1 and TRBJ1-1; 8 positions match TRBD1. The CDR3 spans 17 residues. CDR1 and CDR2 (germline): MGHRA, YSYEKL. The junction had 15 bases not matched to a gene; V was cut back by 4 bases and J by 5 bases. The chain's CDR3 is CASSPSSLQGAQTEAFF. In DNA form, the CDR3 reads TGCGCCAGCAGCCCCTCCTCTCTCCAGGGGGCTCAGACTGAAGCTTTCTTT.

This clone was recorded a few times. The rearrangement links TRBV10-3 to TRBJ2-2; TRBD1 or TRBD2 may be the D gene (5 bases each). Germline CDR1 is ENHRY and CDR2 is SYGVKD. The CDR3 is 15 residues long. Trimming stripped 10 bases from V and 4 bases from J, with 19 bases between. CDR3 DNA sequence: TGTGCCACCACCGGTCCTGGGACCGTCACCGGGGAGCTGTTTTTT. This translates into CATTGPGTVTGELFF.

This clone is deemed medium-sized. CDR3 coding DNA: TGTGCCAGCAGTCTCCACGAGCGGGCTTCTGAAGCTTTCTTT. This gives the protein CASSLHERASEAFF. The chain recombines TRBV6-2 or TRBV6-3 with TRBJ1-1; D is unclear. V was clipped by 5 bases and J by 6 bases, with 16 bases between them. The CDR3 extends over 14 amino acids. Germline V lookup: CDR1 MNHEY, CDR2 SVGEGT.

This clone has a handful of counts. This chain uses TRBV2 with TRBJ2-3; D could derive from TRBD1 or TRBD2 (5 bases each). This CDR3 region has 14 residues. Germline V gene sequence: CDR1 SNHLY, CDR2 FYNNEI. V was clipped by 6 bases and J by 2 bases, with 12 bases between them. CDR3 amino acids: CASRVSGTTDTQYF. DNA for the CDR3: TGTGCCAGCAGGGTCTCGGGGACCACAGATACGCAGTATTTT.

Concerning this clone itself: A much larger clone lies a single base off, so this may be a read error. The chain combines TRBV11-3 with TRBJ2-5; D gene uncertain. In germline, CDR1 is SGHNT, CDR2 YENEEA. V lost 1 base and J lost 7, with 4 bases in between. This CDR3 contains 11 residues. CDR3 region: CASSLGATQYF. In DNA form, the CDR3 reads TGTGCCAGCAGCTTAGGGGCGACCCAGTACTTC. The variable domain in full, with the rest retrieved from reference TRBV11-3 and TRBJ2-5, is EAGVVQSPRYKIIEKKQPVAFWCNPISGHNTLYWYLQNLGQGPELLIRYENEEAVDDSQLPKDRFSAERLKGVDSTLKIQPAELGDSAVYLCASSLGATQYFGPGTRLLVL.

This clone was recorded a few times. This may come from a read error, since a much larger clone is one base off. This chain joins TRBV10-3 and TRBJ1-3, with a possible D match to TRBD1 (5 bases). This CDR3 spans 16 amino acids. The V and J ends lost 4 bases and 3 bases respectively, with 16 bases between them. Germline V gene sequence: CDR1 ENHRY, CDR2 SYGVKD. This CDR3 reads CAISVALQVVGNTIYF. DNA of the CDR3: TGTGCCATCAGTGTAGCTTTACAGGTTGTTGGAAACACCATATATTTT.

This clone was detected a few times. This chain uses TRBV28 with TRBJ2-7, with D unclear. Germline CDR1 reads MDHEN; CDR2 reads SYDVKM. CDR3 length equals 8 residues. Trimming removed 8 bases from V and 12 bases from J, with 8 bases in between. CDR3: CASPPWYF. The CDR3 DNA sequence: TGTGCCAGCCCTCCGTGGTACTTC. Full variable domain (outside the CDR3, taken from reference TRBV28 and TRBJ2-7): DVKVTQSSRYLVKRTGEKVFLECVQDMDHENMFWYRQDPGLGLRLIYFSYDVKMKEKGDIPEGYSVSREKKERFSLILESASTNQTSMYLCASPPWYFGPGTRLTVT.

At least ten counts were recorded for this clone. V gene TRBV20-1 combines with J gene TRBJ1-5; D is uncertain. The germline V and J ends were trimmed by 1 base and 5 bases, with 9 bases remaining between them. The CDR3 spans 13 residues. Looked up from germline, CDR1 is DFQATT and CDR2 is SNEGSKA (reference sequence). In DNA, the CDR3 is TGCAGTGCTAGAGGCCAAGGGTATCAGCCCCAGCATTTT. Translated: CSARGQGYQPQHF.

This clone was counted many times. V gene TRBV11-3 combines with J gene TRBJ1-1; 7 bases are shared with TRBD1. The CDR3 sequence is 14 residues long. After removal of 5 bases from V and 12 bases from J, the junction contained 15 bases not matched to a gene. Germline CDR1 and CDR2: SGHNT and YENEEA. The CDR3: CASSPSGQSSATFF. The CDR3 nucleotides are TGTGCCAGCAGCCCCTCGGGACAGTCCTCGGCGACTTTCTTT.

The gene calls are TRBV11-1 and TRBJ1-6; D not resolved. Trimming removed 2 bases at V and 1 base at J, with 12 bases between. The CDR3 consists of 17 residues. Germline CDR1 and CDR2: SGHAT and FQDESV (reference sequence). Written as DNA, the CDR3 is TGTGCCAGCAGCTTATCTCCTTGGGGATCCTATAATTCACCCCTCCACTTT. This gives the protein CASSLSPWGSYNSPLHF. Full variable domain (outside the CDR3, taken from reference TRBV11-1 and TRBJ1-6): EAEVAQSPRYKITEKSQAVAFWCDPISGHATLYWYRQILGQGPELLVQFQDESVVDDSQLPKDRFSAERLKGVDSTLKIQPAELGDSAMYLCASSLSPWGSYNSPLHFGNGTRLTVT.

This clone was seen many times. The V and J genes are TRBV4-2 and TRBJ2-1, with a tentative D call TRBD2 (6 bases). This CDR3 contains 16 residues. Between the trimmed V and J ends, which lost 1 base and 8 bases, there was a span of 18 bases. Germline CDR1 and CDR2: LGHNA and YNFKEQ. CDR3: CASSQVSGGTGDEQFF. As DNA, the CDR3 is TGTGCCAGCAGCCAAGTCAGTGGAGGCACGGGGGATGAGCAGTTCTTC.

This clone was picked up many times. The CDR3 sequence is CASSLEGGGYTF. The CDR3 DNA sequence: TGCGCCAGCAGCTTGGAGGGGGGAGGCTACACCTTC. The chain links TRBV5-1 to TRBJ1-2, with D maybe TRBD1 (6 bases). The CDR3 spans 12 residues. CDR1 and CDR2 from the germline V gene are SGHRS and YFSETQ. V shed 0 bases and J shed 8 bases, with 8 bases lying between them. Looking up the rest from reference TRBV5-1 and TRBJ1-2 gives the full variable domain: KAGVTQTPRYLIKTRGQQVTLSCSPISGHRSVSWYQQTPGQGLQFLFEYFSETQRNKGNFPGRFSGRQFSNSRSEMNVSTLELGDSALYLCASSLEGGGYTFGSGTRLTVV.

This clone was picked up many times. The rearrangement links TRBV5-1 to TRBJ2-3, with D tentatively TRBD1 or TRBD2 (5 bases each). The V end was cut by 4 bases, the J end by 6 bases, with 12 bases between. CDR3 length: 13 residues. In germline, CDR1 is SGHRS, CDR2 YFSETQ. CDR3 loop: CASSPLGVDTQYF. The CDR3 DNA follows: TGCGCCAGCAGCCCCCTGGGGGTGGATACGCAGTATTTT.

By share of the sample, this clone is medium-sized (0.01 to 0.1%). J is TRBJ1-6 and V is TRBV10-3; D not certain. There are 16 residues in the CDR3. Germline CDR1 ENHRY, CDR2 SYGVKD. V lost 6 bases, J lost 4 bases, and 16 bases lay in between. The CDR3 nucleotides read TGTGCCATCAGGAAGGTGGCAGACCCGTATAATTCACCCCTCCACTTT. Encoded protein: CAIRKVADPYNSPLHF.